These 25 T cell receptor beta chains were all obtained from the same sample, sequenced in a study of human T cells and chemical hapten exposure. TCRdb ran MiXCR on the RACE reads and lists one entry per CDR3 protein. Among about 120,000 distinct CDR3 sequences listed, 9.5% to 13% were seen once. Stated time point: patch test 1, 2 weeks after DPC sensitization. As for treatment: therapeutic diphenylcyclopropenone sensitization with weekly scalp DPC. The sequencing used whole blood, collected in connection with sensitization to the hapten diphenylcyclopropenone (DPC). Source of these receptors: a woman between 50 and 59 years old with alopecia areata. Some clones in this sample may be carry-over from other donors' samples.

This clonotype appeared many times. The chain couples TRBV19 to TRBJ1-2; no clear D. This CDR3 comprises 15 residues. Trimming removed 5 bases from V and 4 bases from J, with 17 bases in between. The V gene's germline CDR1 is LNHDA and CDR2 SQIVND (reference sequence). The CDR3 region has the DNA TGTGCCAGTAGTGCCCCAGCCTCCGACTCCTATGGCTACACCTTC. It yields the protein CASSAPASDSYGYTF.

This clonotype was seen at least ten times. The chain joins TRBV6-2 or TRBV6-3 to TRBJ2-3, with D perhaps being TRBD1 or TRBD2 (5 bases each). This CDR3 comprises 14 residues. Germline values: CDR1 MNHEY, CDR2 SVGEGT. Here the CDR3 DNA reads TGTGCTACAACGGGGCCCGGTGGCACAGATACGCAGTATTTT. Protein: CATTGPGGTDTQYF.

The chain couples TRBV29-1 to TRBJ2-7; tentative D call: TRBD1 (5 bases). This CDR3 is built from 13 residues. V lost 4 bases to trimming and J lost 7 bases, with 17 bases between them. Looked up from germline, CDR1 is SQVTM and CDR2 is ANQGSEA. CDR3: CSVGSRVDGEQYF. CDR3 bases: TGCAGCGTTGGAAGCAGGGTAGACGGTGAGCAGTACTTC.

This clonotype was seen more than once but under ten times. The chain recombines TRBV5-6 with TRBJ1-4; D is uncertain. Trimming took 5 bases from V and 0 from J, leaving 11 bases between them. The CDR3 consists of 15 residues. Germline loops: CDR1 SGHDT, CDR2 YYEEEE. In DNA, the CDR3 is TGTGCCAGCAGTTGGGGAGCAGCAACTAATGAAAAACTGTTTTTT. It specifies CASSWGAATNEKLFF. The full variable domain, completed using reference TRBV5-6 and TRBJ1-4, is DAGVTQSPTHLIKTRGQQVTLRCSPKSGHDTVSWYQQALGQGPQFIFQYYEEEERQRGNFPDRFSGHQFPNYSSELNVNALLLGDSALYLCASSWGAATNEKLFFGSGTQLSVL.

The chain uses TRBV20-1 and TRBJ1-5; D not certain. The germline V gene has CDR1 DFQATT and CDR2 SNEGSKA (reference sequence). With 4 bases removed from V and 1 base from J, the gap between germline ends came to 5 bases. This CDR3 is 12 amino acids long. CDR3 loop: CSATQSNQPQHF. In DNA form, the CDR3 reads TGCAGTGCTACACAAAGCAATCAGCCCCAGCATTTT.

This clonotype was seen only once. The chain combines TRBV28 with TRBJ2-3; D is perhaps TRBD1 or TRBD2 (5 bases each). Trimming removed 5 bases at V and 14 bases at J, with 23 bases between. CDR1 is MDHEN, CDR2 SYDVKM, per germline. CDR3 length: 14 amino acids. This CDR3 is CASSQYERDQRPYF. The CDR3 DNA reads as TGTGCCAGCAGTCAATACGAAAGGGACCAGCGGCCGTATTTT.

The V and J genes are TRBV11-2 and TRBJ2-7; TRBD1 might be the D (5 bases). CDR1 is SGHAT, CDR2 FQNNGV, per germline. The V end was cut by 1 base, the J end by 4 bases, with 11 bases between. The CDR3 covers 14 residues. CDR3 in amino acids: CASSLGWGLYEQYF. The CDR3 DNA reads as TGTGCCAGCAGCTTAGGTTGGGGCCTATACGAGCAGTACTTC.

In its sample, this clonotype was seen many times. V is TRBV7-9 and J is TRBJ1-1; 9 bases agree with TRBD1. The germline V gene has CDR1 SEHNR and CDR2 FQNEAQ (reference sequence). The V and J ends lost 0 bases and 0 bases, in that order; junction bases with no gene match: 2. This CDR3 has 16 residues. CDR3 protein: CASSLAGTGLNTEAFF. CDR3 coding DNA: TGTGCCAGCAGCTTAGCCGGGACAGGGCTGAACACTGAAGCTTTCTTT.

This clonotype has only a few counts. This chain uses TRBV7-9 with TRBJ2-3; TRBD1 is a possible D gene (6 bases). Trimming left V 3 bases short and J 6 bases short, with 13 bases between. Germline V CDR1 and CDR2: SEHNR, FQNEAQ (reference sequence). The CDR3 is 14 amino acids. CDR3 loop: CASSFTGRGDTQYF. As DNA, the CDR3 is TGTGCCAGCAGCTTTACAGGGCGCGGGGATACGCAGTATTTT.

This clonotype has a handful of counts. The CDR3 region has the DNA TGTGCCAGCAGTGGAAAAGAGACCCAGTACTTC. It encodes CASSGKETQYF. The rearrangement links TRBV6-2 or TRBV6-3 to TRBJ2-5, with unresolved D. V lost 5 bases and J lost 3, with 4 bases in between. CDR3 length: 11 residues. Germline loops: CDR1 MNHEY, CDR2 SVGEGT.

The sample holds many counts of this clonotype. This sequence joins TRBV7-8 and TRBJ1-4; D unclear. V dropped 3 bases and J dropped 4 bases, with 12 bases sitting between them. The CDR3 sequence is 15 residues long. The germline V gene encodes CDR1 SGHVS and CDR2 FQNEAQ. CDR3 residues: CASSFNGQSNEKLFF. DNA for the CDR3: TGTGCCAGCAGCTTTAACGGGCAAAGTAATGAAAAACTGTTTTTT.

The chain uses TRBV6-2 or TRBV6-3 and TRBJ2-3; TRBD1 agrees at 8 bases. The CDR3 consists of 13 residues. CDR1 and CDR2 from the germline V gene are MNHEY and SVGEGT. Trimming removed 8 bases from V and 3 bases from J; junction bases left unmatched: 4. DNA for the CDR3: TGTGCCAGCCGGAGACAGGGGACAGATACGCAGTATTTT. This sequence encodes CASRRQGTDTQYF.

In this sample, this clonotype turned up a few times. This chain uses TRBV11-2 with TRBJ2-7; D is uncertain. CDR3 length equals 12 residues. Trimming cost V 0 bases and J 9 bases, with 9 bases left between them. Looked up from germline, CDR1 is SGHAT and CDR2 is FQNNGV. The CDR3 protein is CASSLDKGGQYF. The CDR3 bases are TGTGCCAGCAGCTTAGACAAGGGTGGGCAGTACTTC.

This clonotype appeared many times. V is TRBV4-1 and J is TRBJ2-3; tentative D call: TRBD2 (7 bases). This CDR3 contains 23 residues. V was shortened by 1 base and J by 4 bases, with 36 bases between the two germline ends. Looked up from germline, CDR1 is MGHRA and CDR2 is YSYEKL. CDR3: CASSQVVRGVGGSDRHLADTQYF. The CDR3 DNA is TGCGCCAGCAGCCAAGTGGTCCGCGGGGTCGGGGGGTCCGACAGGCATTTGGCAGATACGCAGTATTTT.

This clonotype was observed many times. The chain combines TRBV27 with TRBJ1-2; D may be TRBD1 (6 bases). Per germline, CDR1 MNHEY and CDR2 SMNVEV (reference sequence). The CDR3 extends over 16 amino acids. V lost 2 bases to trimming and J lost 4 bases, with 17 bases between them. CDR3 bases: TGTGCCAGCAGTTTAGGGGGCGAATCCTTAATCTATGGCTACACCTTC. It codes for CASSLGGESLIYGYTF.

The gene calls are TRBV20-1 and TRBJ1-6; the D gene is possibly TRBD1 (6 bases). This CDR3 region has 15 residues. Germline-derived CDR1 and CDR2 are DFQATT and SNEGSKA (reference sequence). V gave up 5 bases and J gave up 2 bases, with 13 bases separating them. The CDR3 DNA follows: TGCAGTGCTTGGGGGGCAGGGGCCTATAATTCACCCCTCCACTTT. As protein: CSAWGAGAYNSPLHF.

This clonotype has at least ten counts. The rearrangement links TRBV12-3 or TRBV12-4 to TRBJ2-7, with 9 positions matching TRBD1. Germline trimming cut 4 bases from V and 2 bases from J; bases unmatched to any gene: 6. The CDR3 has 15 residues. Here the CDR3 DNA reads TGTGCCAGCAGTTCCTGGGACAGGGCTACCTACGAGCAGTACTTC. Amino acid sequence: CASSSWDRATYEQYF.

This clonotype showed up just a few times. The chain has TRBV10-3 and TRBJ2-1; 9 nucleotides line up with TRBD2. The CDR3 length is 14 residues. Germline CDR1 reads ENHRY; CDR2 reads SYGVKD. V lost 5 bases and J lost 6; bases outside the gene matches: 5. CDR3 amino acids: CAISSGGPVNEQFF. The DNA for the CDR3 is TGTGCCATCAGTAGCGGGGGGCCGGTCAATGAGCAGTTCTTC.

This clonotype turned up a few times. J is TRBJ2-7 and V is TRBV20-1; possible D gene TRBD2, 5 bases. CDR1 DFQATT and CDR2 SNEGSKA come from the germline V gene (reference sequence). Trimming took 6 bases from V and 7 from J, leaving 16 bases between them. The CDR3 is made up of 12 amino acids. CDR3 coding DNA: TGCAGTGCCCTCCCGGAGTGGGAGGAGCAGTACTTC. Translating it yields CSALPEWEEQYF.

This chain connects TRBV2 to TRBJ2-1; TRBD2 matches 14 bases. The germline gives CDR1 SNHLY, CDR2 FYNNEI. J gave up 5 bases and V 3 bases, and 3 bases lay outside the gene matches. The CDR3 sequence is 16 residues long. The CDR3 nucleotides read TGTGCCAGCAGTGATCGGACTAGCGGGAGGAACAATGAGCAGTTCTTC. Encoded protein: CASSDRTSGRNNEQFF.

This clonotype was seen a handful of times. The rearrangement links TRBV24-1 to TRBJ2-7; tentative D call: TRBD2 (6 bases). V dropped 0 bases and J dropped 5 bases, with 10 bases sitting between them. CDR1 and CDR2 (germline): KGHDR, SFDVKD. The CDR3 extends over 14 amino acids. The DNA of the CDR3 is TGTGCCACCAGTGATTTGATTGGGGAGGACGAGCAGTACTTC. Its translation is CATSDLIGEDEQYF.

The CDR3 sequence is CASSLEVNRGRETQYF. Here the CDR3 DNA reads TGCGCCAGCAGCTTGGAGGTTAACAGGGGGAGAGAGACCCAGTACTTC. This sequence joins TRBV5-1 and TRBJ2-5; TRBD1 aligns across 8 bases. Trimming at V came to 0 bases and at J to 4 bases, leaving 8 bases not matched to a gene. Germline CDR1 is SGHRS and CDR2 is YFSETQ. The CDR3 is 16 residues long.

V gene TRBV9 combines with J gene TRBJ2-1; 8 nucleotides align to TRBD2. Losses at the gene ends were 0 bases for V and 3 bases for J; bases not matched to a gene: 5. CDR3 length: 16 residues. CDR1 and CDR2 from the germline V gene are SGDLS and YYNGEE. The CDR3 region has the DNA TGTGCCAGCAGCGTAGCTGGGCTAGCGGGCTACAATGAGCAGTTCTTC. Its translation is CASSVAGLAGYNEQFF. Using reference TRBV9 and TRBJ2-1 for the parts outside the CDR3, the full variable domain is DSGVTQTPKHLITATGQRVTLRCSPRSGDLSVYWYQQSLDQGLQFLIQYYNGEERAKGNILERFSAQQFPDLHSELNLSSLELGDSALYFCASSVAGLAGYNEQFFGPGTRLTVL.

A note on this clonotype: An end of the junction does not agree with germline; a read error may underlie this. The CDR3 sequence is CASKITPGTSGNVQFF. The CDR3 DNA reads as TGTGCCAGCAAGATCACTCCGGGGACTAGTGGGAATGTGCAGTTCTTC. The chain couples TRBV19 to TRBJ2-1, with 8 bases aligning to TRBD2. The CDR3 runs to 16 residues. Germline CDR1 and CDR2: LNHDA and SQIVND (reference sequence).

CDR3 sequence (DNA): TGTGCCAGCAGTTCGGGGTCGAACACTGAAGCTTTCTTT. Protein: CASSSGSNTEAFF. V gene TRBV28 combines with J gene TRBJ1-1; D unresolved. There are 13 residues in the CDR3. Per the germline V gene, CDR1 is MDHEN and CDR2 is SYDVKM. The V gene lost 4 bases and the J gene lost 1 base, with 7 bases spanning the gap. The full variable domain, completed using reference TRBV28 and TRBJ1-1, is DVKVTQSSRYLVKRTGEKVFLECVQDMDHENMFWYRQDPGLGLRLIYFSYDVKMKEKGDIPEGYSVSREKKERFSLILESASTNQTSMYLCASSSGSNTEAFFGQGTRLTVV.